These 6 T cell receptor beta chains were sequenced from one sample in a study of cytomegalovirus exposure and HLA in healthy donors. Assay used: immunoSEQ multiplex PCR; TCRdb lists only in-frame clones, some missing. This sample has under 300,000 clones, with 85% to 90% found just once. Sequences were obtained from PBMCs. All receptors come from a woman younger than 30 in good health and CMV-seronegative.

The V and J genes are TRBV4-3 and TRBJ2-5; TRBD2 matches at 8 bases. In germline, CDR1 is LGHNA, CDR2 YSLEER. The CDR3 covers 15 residues. With 0 bases clipped from V and 5 bases from J, the junction kept 5 bases outside the gene matches. The CDR3 DNA sequence: TGCGCCAGCAGCCAAGAGGTGGTAGCGGGGGAGACCCAGTACTTC. Translating gives CASSQEVVAGETQYF.

The chain couples TRBV27 to TRBJ2-5, with TRBD2 matching over 11 bases. V shed 5 bases and J 7 bases; nucleotides not matched to a gene: 15. CDR1 is MNHEY, CDR2 SMNVEV, per germline (reference sequence). CDR3 length equals 17 residues. In DNA, the CDR3 is TGTGCCAGCAGTAGTTGGCTAGCGGGGGGACAGAGGGGGACCCAGTACTTC. Translated, it gives CASSSWLAGGQRGTQYF.

The chain has TRBV5-8 and TRBJ2-7, with D possibly being TRBD1 (5 bases). The CDR3 consists of 13 residues. CDR1 is SGHTS, CDR2 YDEGEE, per germline. V lost 2 bases and J lost 1, with 7 bases in between. In DNA, the CDR3 is TGTGCCAGCAGCTTCCCAGGGTCCTACGAGCAGTACTTC. It encodes CASSFPGSYEQYF.

A remark on this clone: The sample carries other DNA sequences with the same CDR3. The chain links TRBV6-6 to TRBJ1-5; the D is unclear. The germline V and J ends were trimmed by 2 bases and 6 bases, with 8 bases remaining between them. The CDR3 is 13 residues long. Germline CDR1 and CDR2: MNHNY and SVGAGI (reference sequence). The DNA of the CDR3 is TGTGCCAGCAGTTACGGGGAGGGTCAGCCCCAGCATTTT. Amino acids: CASSYGEGQPQHF.

The chain recombines TRBV5-1 with TRBJ1-2; a weak D match, TRBD1 (5 bases). The CDR3 has 15 residues. From germline, CDR1 is SGHRS and CDR2 YFSETQ. The V gene lost 3 bases and the J gene lost 4 bases, with 16 bases spanning the gap. CDR3 sequence: CASSWGTGDPYGYTF. The CDR3 DNA sequence: TGCGCCAGCAGCTGGGGTACAGGAGACCCCTATGGCTACACCTTC.

V gene TRBV11-3 combines with J gene TRBJ2-7; D unresolved. The CDR3 is 13 residues long. V shed 0 bases and J shed 6 bases, with 9 bases lying between them. Germline V gene lookup returns CDR1 SGHNT and CDR2 YENEEA. CDR3 DNA sequence: TGTGCCAGCAGCTTAGATATGAGCCGCGAGCAGTACTTC. This codes for CASSLDMSREQYF. The full variable domain, rest sourced from reference TRBV11-3 and TRBJ2-7, is EAGVVQSPRYKIIEKKQPVAFWCNPISGHNTLYWYLQNLGQGPELLIRYENEEAVDDSQLPKDRFSAERLKGVDSTLKIQPAELGDSAVYLCASSLDMSREQYFGPGTRLTVT.